The clone carrying this T cell receptor beta chain was detected only once. This specimen comes from a study of cytomegalovirus exposure and HLA in healthy donors. The CDR3 length is 14 residues. The V end was cut by 2 bases, the J end by 6 bases, with 11 bases between. Germline V gene data show CDR1 as MNHNS and CDR2 as SASEGT. The primer mix had 60 Vbeta and 13 Jbeta primers. Measured with immunoSEQ multiplex PCR; TCRdb has only the in-frame clones, and not every one. The repertoire holds 150,000 to 200,000 clones, around nine tenths seen once, with approximately 1.7% in the top ten. The sequenced sample consisted of PBMCs. The TCR sequence derives from a woman between 18 and 29 years old in good health and CMV-seronegative. The V gene is TRBV6-1, the J gene TRBJ1-5, with D hard to call. The CDR3 protein is CASSESGVGQPQHF. CDR3 DNA sequence: TGTGCCAGCAGTGAAAGCGGGGTCGGTCAGCCCCAGCATTTT.